This TCR beta chain was identified in a study of blood T cell repertoires in COVID-19. Whole-study context: COVID-19 samples collected from the United States, Italy and Spain covered acute and convalescent phases. T cells, B-cell-depleted T cells, or PBMCs supplied cDNA or gDNA.

This CDR3 contains 16 residues. CDR1 and CDR2 (germline): SGHRS, YFSETQ. V trimming: 6 bases; J trimming: 3 bases; junction bases outside the gene matches: 10. As handled by the study authors: Amplification of reference gene primers provided the estimated nucleated cell counts. Measured with immunoSEQ multiplex PCR; TCRdb has only the in-frame clones, and not every one. D and trimming were read from the DNA, whereas the V and J calls and clone size are those reported in that table. The table has roughly 100,000 clones, more than 70% seen once. The sequenced sample consisted of peripheral blood. The source is an elderly woman with active COVID-19. The rearrangement joins TRBV5-1 to TRBJ1-4, with 8 bases fitting TRBD1. Here the CDR3 reads CASTQTSGGPNEKLFF. CDR3 DNA: TGCGCCAGCACCCAAACCTCAGGGGGCCCTAATGAAAAACTGTTTTTT.